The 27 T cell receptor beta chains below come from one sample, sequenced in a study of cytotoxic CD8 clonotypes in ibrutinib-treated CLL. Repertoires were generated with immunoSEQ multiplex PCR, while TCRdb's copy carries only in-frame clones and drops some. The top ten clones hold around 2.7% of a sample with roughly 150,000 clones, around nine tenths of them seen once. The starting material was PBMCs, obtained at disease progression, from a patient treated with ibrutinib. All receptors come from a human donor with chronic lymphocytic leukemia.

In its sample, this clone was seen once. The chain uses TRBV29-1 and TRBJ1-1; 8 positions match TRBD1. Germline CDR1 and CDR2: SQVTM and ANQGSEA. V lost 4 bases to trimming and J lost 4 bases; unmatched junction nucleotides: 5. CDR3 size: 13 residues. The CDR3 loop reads CSVGQGAGTEAFF. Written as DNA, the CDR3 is TGCAGCGTTGGGCAGGGGGCAGGCACTGAAGCTTTCTTT.

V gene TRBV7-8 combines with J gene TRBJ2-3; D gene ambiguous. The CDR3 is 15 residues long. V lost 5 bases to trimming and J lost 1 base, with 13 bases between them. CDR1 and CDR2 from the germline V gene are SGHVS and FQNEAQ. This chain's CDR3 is CASSQVGRGTDTQYF. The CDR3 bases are TGTGCCAGCAGCCAAGTAGGCCGAGGCACAGATACGCAGTATTTT.

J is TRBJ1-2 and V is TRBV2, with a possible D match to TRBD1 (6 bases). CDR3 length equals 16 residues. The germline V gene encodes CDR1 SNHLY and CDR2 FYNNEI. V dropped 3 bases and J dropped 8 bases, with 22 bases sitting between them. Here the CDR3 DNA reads TGTGCCAGCAGTGACAGCGATTGGGTACAGGGTAGAGGCTACACCTTC. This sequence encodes CASSDSDWVQGRGYTF.

CDR3 nucleotide sequence: TGCGCCAGCAGCTCCACCTTAGACGAGCAGTACTTC. This encodes CASSSTLDEQYF. The chain joins TRBV5-1 to TRBJ2-7; no clear D. V was shortened by 3 bases and J by 5 bases, with 9 bases between the two germline ends. The CDR3 contains 12 residues. Germline V gene lookup returns CDR1 SGHRS and CDR2 YFSETQ.

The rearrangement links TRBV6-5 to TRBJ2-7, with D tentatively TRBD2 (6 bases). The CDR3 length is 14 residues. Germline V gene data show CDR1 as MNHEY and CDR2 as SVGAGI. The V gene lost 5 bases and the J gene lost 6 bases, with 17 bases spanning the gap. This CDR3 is CASSRTTSSVEQYF. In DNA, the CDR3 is TGTGCCAGCAGTCGAACGACTAGTTCGGTCGAGCAGTACTTC.

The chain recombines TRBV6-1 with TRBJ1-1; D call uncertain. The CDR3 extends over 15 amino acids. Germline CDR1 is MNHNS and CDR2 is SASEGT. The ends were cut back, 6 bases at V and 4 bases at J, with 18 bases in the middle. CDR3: CASRRSSRGSTEAFF. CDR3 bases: TGTGCCAGCAGGAGGAGCTCACGAGGATCCACTGAAGCTTTCTTT.

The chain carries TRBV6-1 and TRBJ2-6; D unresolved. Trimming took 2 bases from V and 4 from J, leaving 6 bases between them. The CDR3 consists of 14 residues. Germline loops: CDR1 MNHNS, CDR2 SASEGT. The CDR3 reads CASSESWGANVLTF. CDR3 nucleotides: TGTGCCAGCAGTGAATCCTGGGGGGCCAACGTCCTGACTTTC.

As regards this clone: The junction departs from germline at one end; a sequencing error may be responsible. The CDR3 loop is CAGRRQGAGDGYTF. In DNA form, the CDR3 reads TGTGCCGGCAGGAGACAGGGGGCCGGGGATGGCTACACCTTC. V and J are TRBV6-5 and TRBJ1-2, with TRBD1 identical over 10 bases. The CDR3 is 14 residues long. Germline values: CDR1 MNHEY, CDR2 SVGAGI.

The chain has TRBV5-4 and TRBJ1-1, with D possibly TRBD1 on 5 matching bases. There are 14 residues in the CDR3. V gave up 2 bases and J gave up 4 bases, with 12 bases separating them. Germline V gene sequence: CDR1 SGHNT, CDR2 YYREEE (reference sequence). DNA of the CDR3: TGTGCCAGCAGCTTAGGCAGGGACTTCACTGAAGCTTTCTTT. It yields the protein CASSLGRDFTEAFF.

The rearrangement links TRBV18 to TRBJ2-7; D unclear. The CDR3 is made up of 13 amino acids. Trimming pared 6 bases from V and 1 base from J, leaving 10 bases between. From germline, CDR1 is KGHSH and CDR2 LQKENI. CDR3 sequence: CASSLGRSYEQYF. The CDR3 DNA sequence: TGTGCCAGCTCCCTAGGACGGTCCTACGAGCAGTACTTC.

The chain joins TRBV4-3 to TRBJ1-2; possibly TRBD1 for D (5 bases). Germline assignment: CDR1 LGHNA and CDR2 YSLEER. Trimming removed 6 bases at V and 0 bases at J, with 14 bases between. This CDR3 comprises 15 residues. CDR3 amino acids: CASREHQGSNYGYTF. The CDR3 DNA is TGCGCCAGCAGAGAACATCAGGGCTCTAACTATGGCTACACCTTC.

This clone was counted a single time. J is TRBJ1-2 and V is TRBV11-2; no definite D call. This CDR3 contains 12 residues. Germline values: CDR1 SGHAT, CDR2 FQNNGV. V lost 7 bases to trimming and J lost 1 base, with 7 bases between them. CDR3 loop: CASTDYNYGYTF. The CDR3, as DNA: TGTGCCAGCACAGATTATAACTATGGCTACACCTTC.

DNA for the CDR3: TGTGCCAGCAGCTTGCCCACTCACTCCTACGAGCAGTACTTC. Its protein is CASSLPTHSYEQYF. V and J are TRBV5-5 and TRBJ2-7; D unclear. The CDR3 extends over 14 amino acids. Germline loops: CDR1 SGHKS, CDR2 YYEKEE (reference sequence). V dropped 1 base and J dropped 0 bases, with 8 bases sitting between them.

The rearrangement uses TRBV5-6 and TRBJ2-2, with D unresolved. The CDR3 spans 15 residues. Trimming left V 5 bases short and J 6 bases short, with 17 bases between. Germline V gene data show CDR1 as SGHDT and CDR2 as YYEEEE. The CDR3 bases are TGTGCCAGCAGGAAAACCAGATACCGTCCCGGGGAGCTGTTTTTT. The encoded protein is CASRKTRYRPGELFF. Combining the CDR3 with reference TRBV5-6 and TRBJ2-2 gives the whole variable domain DAGVTQSPTHLIKTRGQQVTLRCSPKSGHDTVSWYQQALGQGPQFIFQYYEEEERQRGNFPDRFSGHQFPNYSSELNVNALLLGDSALYLCASRKTRYRPGELFFGEGSRLTVL.

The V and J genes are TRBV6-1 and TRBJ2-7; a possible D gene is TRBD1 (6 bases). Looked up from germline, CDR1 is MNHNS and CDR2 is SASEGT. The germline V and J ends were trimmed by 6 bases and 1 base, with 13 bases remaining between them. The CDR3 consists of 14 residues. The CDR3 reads CASSTGTRSYEQYF. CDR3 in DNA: TGTGCCAGCAGCACAGGGACGAGGTCCTACGAGCAGTACTTC.

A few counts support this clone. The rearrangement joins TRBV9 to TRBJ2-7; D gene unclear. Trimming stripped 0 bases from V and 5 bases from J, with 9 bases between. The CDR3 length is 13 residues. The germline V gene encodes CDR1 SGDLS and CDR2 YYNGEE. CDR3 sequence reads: CASSVGSSDEQYF. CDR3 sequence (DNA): TGTGCCAGCAGCGTAGGGTCCTCTGACGAGCAGTACTTC. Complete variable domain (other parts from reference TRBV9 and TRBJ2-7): DSGVTQTPKHLITATGQRVTLRCSPRSGDLSVYWYQQSLDQGLQFLIQYYNGEERAKGNILERFSAQQFPDLHSELNLSSLELGDSALYFCASSVGSSDEQYFGPGTRLTVT.

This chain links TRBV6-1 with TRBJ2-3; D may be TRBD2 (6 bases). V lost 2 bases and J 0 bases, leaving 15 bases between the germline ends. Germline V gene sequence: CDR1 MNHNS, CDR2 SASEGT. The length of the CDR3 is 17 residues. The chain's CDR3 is CASSEYLRRDSTDTQYF. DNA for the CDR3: TGTGCCAGCAGTGAATATTTGAGGCGGGACAGCACAGATACGCAGTATTTT.

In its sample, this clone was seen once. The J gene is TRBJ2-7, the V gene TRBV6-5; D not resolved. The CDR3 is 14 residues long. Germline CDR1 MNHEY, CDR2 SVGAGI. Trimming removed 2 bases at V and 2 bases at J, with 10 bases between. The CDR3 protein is CASSYNLPPYEQYF. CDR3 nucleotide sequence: TGTGCCAGCAGTTACAACCTACCACCCTACGAGCAGTACTTC.

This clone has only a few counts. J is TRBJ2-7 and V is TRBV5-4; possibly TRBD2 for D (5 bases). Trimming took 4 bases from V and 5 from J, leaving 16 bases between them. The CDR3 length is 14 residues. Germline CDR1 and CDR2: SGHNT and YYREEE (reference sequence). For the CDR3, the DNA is TGTGCCAGCAGCCAGGAACTAGTGCTCCACGAGCAGTACTTC. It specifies CASSQELVLHEQYF.

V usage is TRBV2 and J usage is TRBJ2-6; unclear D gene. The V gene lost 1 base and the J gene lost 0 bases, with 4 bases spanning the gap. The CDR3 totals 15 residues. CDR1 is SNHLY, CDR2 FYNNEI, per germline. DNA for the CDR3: TGTGCCAGCAGTGAAGTGGGCTCTGGGGCCAACGTCCTGACTTTC. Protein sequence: CASSEVGSGANVLTF.

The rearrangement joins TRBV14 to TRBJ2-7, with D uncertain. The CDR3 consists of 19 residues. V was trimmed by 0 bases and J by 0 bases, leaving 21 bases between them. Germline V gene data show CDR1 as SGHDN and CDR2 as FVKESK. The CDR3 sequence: CASSQEAAGIPLVSYEQYF. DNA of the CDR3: TGTGCCAGCAGCCAAGAGGCCGCAGGCATCCCACTGGTCTCCTACGAGCAGTACTTC. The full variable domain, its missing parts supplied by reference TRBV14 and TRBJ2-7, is EAGVTQFPSHSVIEKGQTVTLRCDPISGHDNLYWYRRVMGKEIKFLLHFVKESKQDESGMPNNRFLAERTGGTYSTLKVQPAELEDSGVYFCASSQEAAGIPLVSYEQYFGPGTRLTVT.

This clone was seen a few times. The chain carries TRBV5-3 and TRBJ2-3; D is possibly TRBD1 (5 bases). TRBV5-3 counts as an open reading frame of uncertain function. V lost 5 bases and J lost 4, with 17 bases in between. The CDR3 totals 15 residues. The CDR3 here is CARRPRQLFADTQYF. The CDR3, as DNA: TGTGCCAGAAGACCAAGACAGCTGTTCGCAGATACGCAGTATTTT.

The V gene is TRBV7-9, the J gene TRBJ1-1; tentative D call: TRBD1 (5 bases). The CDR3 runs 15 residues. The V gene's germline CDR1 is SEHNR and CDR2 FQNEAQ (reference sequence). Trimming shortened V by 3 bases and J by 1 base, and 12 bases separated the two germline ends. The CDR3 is CASSFLGLTNTEAFF. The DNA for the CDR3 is TGTGCCAGCAGCTTCCTGGGACTTACGAACACTGAAGCTTTCTTT.

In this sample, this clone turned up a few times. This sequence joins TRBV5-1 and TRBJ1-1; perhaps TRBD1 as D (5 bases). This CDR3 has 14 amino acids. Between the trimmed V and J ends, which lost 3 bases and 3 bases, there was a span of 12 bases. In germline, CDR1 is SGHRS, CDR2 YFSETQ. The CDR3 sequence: CASSWGVGDTEAFF. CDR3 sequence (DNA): TGCGCCAGCAGCTGGGGCGTGGGGGACACTGAAGCTTTCTTT. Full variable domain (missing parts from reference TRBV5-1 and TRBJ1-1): KAGVTQTPRYLIKTRGQQVTLSCSPISGHRSVSWYQQTPGQGLQFLFEYFSETQRNKGNFPGRFSGRQFSNSRSEMNVSTLELGDSALYLCASSWGVGDTEAFFGQGTRLTVV.

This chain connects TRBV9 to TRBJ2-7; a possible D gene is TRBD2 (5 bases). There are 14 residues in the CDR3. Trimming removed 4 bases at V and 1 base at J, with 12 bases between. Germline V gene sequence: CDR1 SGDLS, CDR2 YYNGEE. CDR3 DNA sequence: TGTGCCAGCAGCCAGAGGGCCTTATCCTACGAGCAGTACTTC. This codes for CASSQRALSYEQYF.

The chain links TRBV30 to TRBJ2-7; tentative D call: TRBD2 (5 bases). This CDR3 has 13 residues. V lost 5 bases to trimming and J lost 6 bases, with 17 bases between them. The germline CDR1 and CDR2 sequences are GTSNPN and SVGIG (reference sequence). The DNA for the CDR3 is TGTGCCTGGTCCTTCGGGGATCGCAGCGAGCAGTACTTC. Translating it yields CAWSFGDRSEQYF. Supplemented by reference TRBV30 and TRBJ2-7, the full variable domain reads SQTIHQWPATLVQPVGSPLSLECTVEGTSNPNLYWYRQAAGRGLQLLFYSVGIGQISSEVPQNLSASRPQDRQFILSSKKLLLSDSGFYLCAWSFGDRSEQYFGPGTRLTVT.

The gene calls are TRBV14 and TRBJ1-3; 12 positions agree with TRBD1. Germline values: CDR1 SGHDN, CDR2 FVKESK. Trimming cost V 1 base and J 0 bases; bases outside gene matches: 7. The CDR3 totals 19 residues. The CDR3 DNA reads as TGTGCCAGCAGCCAAGCAGGGACAGGGGGCCTTTACTCTGGAAACACCATATATTTT. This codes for CASSQAGTGGLYSGNTIYF.